What follows describes a single T cell receptor beta chain. Its target is not known. Trimming left V 8 bases short and J 8 bases short, with 15 bases between. The CDR3 covers 12 residues. CDR1 MDHEN and CDR2 SYDVKM come from the germline V gene. The data belong to a study of response to subunit inactivated influenza vaccine. Study-wide results and caveats: The authors suggested that every seasonal influenza vaccination recruits few new T cells.

TCRdb called the RT-PCR reads again in MiXCR, with one record for every CDR3 protein. Here the sample spans 500,000 or so distinct CDR3 sequences, 16% being singletons. This TCR derives from a man between 50 and 69 years old who received an inactivated influenza vaccine. The chain is built from TRBV28 and TRBJ1-2, with D tentatively TRBD1 (6 bases). Sequencing was performed on CD4+ T cells sorted from PBMCs, taken less than 30 months after vaccination. Written as DNA, the CDR3 is TGTGCCAGCGGTAGGACAGCCTACGGCTACACCTTC. Translating it yields CASGRTAYGYTF.